A selection of T cell receptor beta chains follows, all from one sample in a study of shared clonotypes between healthy human individuals. This table comes from immunoSEQ multiplex PCR, and its TCRdb copy is limited to in-frame clones, with some not included. The sample has about 480,000 clones; almost 80% are singletons. Sequencing used PBMCs. These receptors came from a woman between 40 and 55 years old in good health. Some clones in this sample may be carry-over from other donors' samples. Each CDR3 is given with its conserved first and last residue. D genes are given only for firm matches. Not every row has a clone size; where given, it reads once, few, many or a size class.

v_gene: TRBV5-1; d_gene: NA; j_gene: TRBJ2-1; abundance: NA; CDR3aa: CASSRGREPYNEQFF; CDR3nt: TGCGCCAGCAGCCGGGGGCGGGAGCCCTACAATGAGCAGTTCTTC
v_gene: TRBV19; d_gene: TRBD1; j_gene: TRBJ2-5; abundance: once; CDR3aa: CASSQGAETQYF; CDR3nt: TGTGCCAGTAGCCAGGGGGCGGAGACCCAGTACTTC
v_gene: TRBV6-4; d_gene: NA; j_gene: TRBJ1-1; abundance: few; CDR3aa: CASSPHSFLNTEAFF; CDR3nt: TGTGCCAGCAGCCCACACAGTTTTTTGAACACTGAAGCTTTCTTT
v_gene: TRBV28; d_gene: NA; j_gene: TRBJ2-1; abundance: NA; CDR3aa: CASSLVGVKGEQFF; CDR3nt: TGTGCCAGCAGTTTAGTGGGGGTGAAGGGTGAGCAGTTCTTC
v_gene: TRBV11-2; d_gene: TRBD2; j_gene: TRBJ2-7; abundance: NA; CDR3aa: CASSFWGGSYEQYF; CDR3nt: TGTGCCAGCAGCTTTTGGGGGGGCTCCTACGAGCAGTACTTC
v_gene: TRBV19; d_gene: TRBD1; j_gene: TRBJ1-1; abundance: NA; CDR3aa: CASNIDRADTEAFF; CDR3nt: TGTGCCAGTAACATTGACAGGGCTGACACTGAAGCTTTCTTT
v_gene: TRBV7-6; d_gene: TRBD2; j_gene: TRBJ2-2; abundance: NA; CDR3aa: CASSSGLTTGELFF; CDR3nt: TGTGCCAGCAGCTCGGGACTAACCACCGGGGAGCTGTTTTTT
v_gene: TRBV5-4; d_gene: NA; j_gene: TRBJ2-3; abundance: few; CDR3aa: CASSLLLAQDTQYF; CDR3nt: TGTGCCAGCAGCTTGCTATTAGCGCAAGATACGCAGTATTTT
v_gene: TRBV25-1; d_gene: NA; j_gene: TRBJ2-6; abundance: once; CDR3aa: CASSGLTGANVLIF; CDR3nt: TGTGCCAGCAGTGGGTTAACCGGGGCCAACGTCCTGATTTTC
v_gene: TRBV6-1; d_gene: TRBD1; j_gene: TRBJ1-1; abundance: NA; CDR3aa: CASSDRDRGGAFF; CDR3nt: TGTGCCAGCAGTGATCGGGACAGGGGGGGAGCTTTCTTT
v_gene: TRBV6-5; d_gene: TRBD2; j_gene: TRBJ2-7; abundance: NA; CDR3aa: CASSSGLAGDEQYF; CDR3nt: TGTGCCAGCAGCTCGGGACTAGCGGGAGACGAGCAGTACTTC
v_gene: TRBV27; d_gene: TRBD2; j_gene: TRBJ2-1; abundance: NA; CDR3aa: CASSPGTSGRGMQFF; CDR3nt: TGTGCCAGCAGTCCGGGGACTAGCGGGAGGGGGATGCAGTTCTTC
v_gene: TRBV28; d_gene: TRBD1; j_gene: TRBJ1-2; abundance: few; CDR3aa: CASAGWGYPGGNYGYTF; CDR3nt: TGTGCCAGCGCCGGGTGGGGCTACCCAGGGGGAAACTATGGCTACACCTTC